Shown below are 10 T cell receptor beta chains from a single sample sequenced in a study of T cells in Graves' hyperthyroidism and ophthalmopathy (dated by TCRdb to about 2019). Library generation was performed with multiplex PCR. Sequencing instrument: Illumina HiSeq 2000. TCR beta CDR3 regions were amplified from RNA transcripts. A first-round RT-PCR of the TCR CDR3 used the HTBI primer set with the Qiagen OneStep RT-PCR kit. TCRdb redid the processing of the public reads, applying fastp at Q25 and MiXCR, and retained in-frame beta chains. Records with the same CDR3 protein are collapsed into one entry carrying the most frequent genes and DNA. For this sample there are 530,000 or so distinct CDR3 sequences; roughly 46% appear just once. The top ten constitute about 8.3% of the sample. Sequencing was carried out using peripheral blood or thyroid tissue (not recorded which). Receptor source: a woman aged 18-35 years with Graves' hyperthyroidism.

This clonotype was seen many times. The V and J genes are TRBV19 and TRBJ1-5; maybe TRBD1 (5 bases). Germline values: CDR1 LNHDA, CDR2 SQIVND (reference sequence). The CDR3 is 14 residues long. V was trimmed by 4 bases and J by 6 bases, leaving 13 bases between them. CDR3: CASSRTGIGQPQHF. For the CDR3, the DNA is TGTGCCAGTAGTAGAACAGGTATCGGTCAGCCCCAGCATTTT.

Ten or more counts support this clonotype. The gene calls are TRBV19 and TRBJ2-7; 10 nucleotides line up with TRBD1. Trimming at V came to 7 bases and at J to 2 bases, leaving 5 bases not matched to a gene. The CDR3 consists of 14 residues. The germline CDR1 and CDR2 sequences are LNHDA and SQIVND (reference sequence). The CDR3 nucleotides read TGTGCCAGTACTCGGACAGGGGGTCCCTACGAGCAGTACTTC. Its protein is CASTRTGGPYEQYF.

This clonotype was observed once. V is TRBV20-1 and J is TRBJ2-7; TRBD2 agrees at 10 bases. V lost 0 bases and J lost 12; bases outside the gene matches: 14. The germline CDR1 and CDR2 sequences are DFQATT and SNEGSKA (reference sequence). This CDR3 region has 15 residues. The CDR3 loop is CSARDGTSDTGEVYF. The CDR3 DNA is TGCAGTGCTAGAGATGGGACTAGCGATACCGGGGAGGTGTACTTC.

A few counts support this clonotype. The chain combines TRBV20-1 with TRBJ1-1; D is possibly TRBD1 (6 bases). Trimming stripped 2 bases from V and 1 base from J, with 14 bases between. This CDR3 contains 15 residues. CDR1 and CDR2 from the germline V gene are DFQATT and SNEGSKA (reference sequence). CDR3 nucleotide sequence: TGCAGTGCTAGACCTTACACACAGGGGAACACTGAAGCTTTCTTT. This gives the protein CSARPYTQGNTEAFF.

The chain carries TRBV24-1 and TRBJ2-7; 9 positions match TRBD1. Germline CDR1 KGHDR, CDR2 SFDVKD. V gave up 4 bases and J gave up 2 bases; unmatched junction bases: 11. The CDR3 has 17 residues. CDR3 region: CATSETTGTGSPYEQYF. CDR3 coding DNA: TGTGCCACCAGTGAAACGACCGGGACAGGGTCCCCCTACGAGCAGTACTTC.

V gene TRBV12-3 or TRBV12-4 combines with J gene TRBJ2-3; a possible D gene is TRBD2 (6 bases). The CDR3 contains 14 residues. The V gene lost 6 bases and the J gene lost 2 bases, with 12 bases spanning the gap. In DNA, the CDR3 is TGTGCCAGCAGCGTCAGGGACTTCACAGATACGCAGTATTTT. This gives the protein CASSVRDFTDTQYF.

CDR3 region: CASSLRTSVTEQYF. Here the CDR3 DNA reads TGCGCCAGCAGCTTGAGGACTAGCGTTACCGAGCAGTACTTC. The rearrangement joins TRBV5-1 to TRBJ2-7; TRBD2 matches 9 bases. This CDR3 spans 14 amino acids. V was pared by 1 base and J by 6 bases, with 5 bases of the junction left unmatched. Germline loops: CDR1 SGHRS, CDR2 YFSETQ. Looking up the rest from reference TRBV5-1 and TRBJ2-7 gives the full variable domain: KAGVTQTPRYLIKTRGQQVTLSCSPISGHRSVSWYQQTPGQGLQFLFEYFSETQRNKGNFPGRFSGRQFSNSRSEMNVSTLELGDSALYLCASSLRTSVTEQYFGPGTRLTVT.

This clonotype was seen ten or more times. This rearrangement joins TRBV2 to TRBJ1-5, with D unclear. Germline V CDR1 and CDR2: SNHLY, FYNNEI. With 7 bases removed from V and 5 bases from J, the gap between germline ends came to 15 bases. There are 14 residues in the CDR3. CDR3 in amino acids: CASNDGLRHQPQHF. The CDR3 coding sequence is TGTGCCAGCAACGATGGATTAAGGCATCAGCCCCAGCATTTT.

This clonotype was recorded at least ten times. This sequence joins TRBV5-1 and TRBJ1-1, with unresolved D. Germline lookup yields CDR1 SGHRS and CDR2 YFSETQ. This CDR3 has 14 amino acids. Trimming cost V 2 bases and J 3 bases, with 11 bases left between them. Here the CDR3 DNA reads TGCGCCAGCAGCTTACATCCGAGGGACACTGAAGCTTTCTTT. Its protein product is CASSLHPRDTEAFF.

The V call is TRBV9, the J call TRBJ1-5; tentatively, D is TRBD1 (6 bases). The CDR3 runs 14 residues. V gave up 4 bases and J gave up 3 bases, with 11 bases separating them. CDR1 is SGDLS, CDR2 YYNGEE, per germline. CDR3 DNA: TGTGCCAGCAGCACAAGACAGGTCAATCAGCCCCAGCATTTT. This codes for CASSTRQVNQPQHF.